One and the same sample provided the 9 T cell receptor beta chains below, sequenced in a study of neurological immune-mediated disorders (dated 2019 in TCRdb). The library was made by 5' RACE. Instrument on record: Illumina HiSeq 2500. Starting from the raw public reads, TCRdb applied fastp trimming at Q25, assembled clones with MiXCR and retained in-frame beta chains. Identical CDR3 proteins give one entry, which carries the most common genes and DNA. The sample records 18,000 or so distinct CDR3 sequences, around a tenth of which are singletons. The ten largest clones take up just under 30% of the sample. Sequences were obtained from CD8+ T cells from blood. Source of these receptors: a woman aged 45-65 years in good health.

By share, this clonotype ranks as medium-sized. The chain has TRBV20-1 and TRBJ2-7; 8 bases fit TRBD2. V lost 2 bases to trimming and J lost 6 bases; unmatched junction nucleotides: 15. There are 16 residues in the CDR3. Germline loops: CDR1 DFQATT, CDR2 SNEGSKA (reference sequence). CDR3 sequence reads: CSARPRRGERGREQYF. CDR3 nucleotide sequence: TGCAGTGCTAGACCTCGTAGGGGAGAGCGGGGGCGCGAGCAGTACTTC.

This chain connects TRBV3-1 to TRBJ1-1, with D tentatively TRBD1 (5 bases). Germline CDR1 reads LGHDT; CDR2 reads YNNKEL (reference sequence). The CDR3 runs 14 residues. Trimming removed 1 base at V and 10 bases at J, with 16 bases between. The CDR3 DNA sequence: TGTGCCAGCAGCCAAGTGGAGGGCCAGGGAGCAGCTTTCTTT. It is translated as CASSQVEGQGAAFF.

This clonotype was detected ten times or more. The chain has TRBV20-1 and TRBJ2-1; D call uncertain. The CDR3 runs to 13 residues. Germline CDR1 DFQATT, CDR2 SNEGSKA (reference sequence). The CDR3, as DNA: TGCAGCCTACCGGGTCTCTCCTACAATGAGCAGTTCTTC. Encoded protein: CSLPGLSYNEQFF.

This clonotype was seen repeatedly, ten times or more. The chain uses TRBV10-2 and TRBJ2-3; weak D call: TRBD1 (5 bases). The CDR3 totals 14 residues. V was shortened by 2 bases and J by 2 bases, with 8 bases between the two germline ends. Germline V CDR1 and CDR2: WSHSY, SAAADI. The CDR3 is CASSEDSVTDTQYF. The CDR3 DNA reads as TGCGCCAGCAGTGAGGACAGCGTCACAGATACGCAGTATTTT.

This clonotype was found many times. The chain links TRBV29-1 to TRBJ2-7, with D possibly matching TRBD2 (5 bases). V was trimmed by 5 bases and J by 3 bases, leaving 17 bases between them. CDR3 length: 14 amino acids. Germline loops: CDR1 SQVTM, CDR2 ANQGSEA. The CDR3 coding sequence is TGCAGCGTTAACCAACAGAATGCGGGCTACGAGCAGTACTTC. This encodes CSVNQQNAGYEQYF.

Points on this clonotype: This may arise from a read error, as a much more abundant clone is one base away. The rearrangement links TRBV28 to TRBJ1-1, with TRBD1 as a possible D gene (5 bases). The CDR3 is 12 residues long. Trimming cost V 2 bases and J 12 bases, with 13 bases left between them. Germline V lookup: CDR1 MDHEN, CDR2 SYDVKM. The CDR3 DNA sequence: TGTGCCAGCAGTTTAGGGCCGACAGAATCTTTCTTT. The encoded protein is CASSLGPTESFF.

This clonotype was seen at least ten times. The chain links TRBV12-3 or TRBV12-4 to TRBJ2-5, with D possibly matching TRBD2 (6 bases). The CDR3 is made up of 14 amino acids. With 3 bases removed from V and 4 bases from J, the gap between germline ends came to 12 bases. CDR3 in amino acids: CASSFRARGETQYF. In nucleotides, the CDR3 is TGTGCCAGCAGTTTCAGGGCGCGGGGAGAGACCCAGTACTTC.

Ten or more counts support this clonotype. The J gene is TRBJ2-7, the V gene TRBV20-1; D assignment may be TRBD1 or TRBD2 (5 bases each). Looked up from germline, CDR1 is DFQATT and CDR2 is SNEGSKA (reference sequence). Trimming left V 4 bases short and J 2 bases short, with 24 bases between. The CDR3 totals 17 residues. The CDR3 spells CSATSRDLKPLTYEQYF. CDR3 coding DNA: TGCAGTGCTACAAGCCGGGACCTTAAACCCTTAACCTACGAGCAGTACTTC.

This clonotype was seen ten or more times. The chain is built from TRBV27 and TRBJ1-1; D is perhaps TRBD1 (5 bases). This CDR3 is built from 13 residues. The V gene's germline CDR1 is MNHEY and CDR2 SMNVEV (reference sequence). Trimming removed 4 bases at V and 6 bases at J, with 12 bases between. The CDR3 spells CASSSGTWAEAFF. The CDR3 region has the DNA TGTGCCAGCAGTTCCGGGACTTGGGCTGAAGCTTTCTTT.